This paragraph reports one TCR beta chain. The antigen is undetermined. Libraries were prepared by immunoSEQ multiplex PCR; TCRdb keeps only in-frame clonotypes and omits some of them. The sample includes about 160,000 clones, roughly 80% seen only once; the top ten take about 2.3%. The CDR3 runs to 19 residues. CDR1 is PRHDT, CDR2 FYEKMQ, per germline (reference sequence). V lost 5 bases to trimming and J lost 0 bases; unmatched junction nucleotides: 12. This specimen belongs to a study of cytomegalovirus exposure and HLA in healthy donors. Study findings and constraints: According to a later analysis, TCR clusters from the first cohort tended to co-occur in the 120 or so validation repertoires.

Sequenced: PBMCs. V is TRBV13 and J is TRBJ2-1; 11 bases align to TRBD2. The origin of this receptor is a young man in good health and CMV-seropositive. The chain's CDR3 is CASSRRTGTSGSSYNEQFF. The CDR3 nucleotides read TGTGCCAGCAGCCGTCGGACAGGGACTAGCGGTTCCTCCTACAATGAGCAGTTCTTC.